This entry lists 28 T cell receptor beta chains sequenced from one sample in a study of post-analysis software for immune sequencing data. Findings of the study overall: Compared with controls, patients had more of about 5 TRBV segments, including TRBV5-6, TRBV5-1 and TRBV20-1.

Unique molecular identifiers tagged the TCR beta cDNA libraries. TCRdb reprocessed the PCR reads via MiXCR and lists one record per CDR3 protein. The data contain around 710,000 distinct CDR3 sequences, just over 45% of them singletons. Which antigens these TCRs recognize remains unknown. The sample taken for sequencing was blood. The receptors were sampled from a girl aged 10 to 17 with multiple sclerosis.

This clonotype has a handful of counts. The chain links TRBV7-9 to TRBJ1-2; perhaps TRBD1 as D (5 bases). CDR3 length: 14 amino acids. Germline V CDR1 and CDR2: SEHNR, FQNEAQ (reference sequence). Trimming took off 2 bases at V and 5 bases at J, with 12 bases between the two ends. The CDR3 loop is CASSLTAGSYGYTF. CDR3 DNA: TGTGCCAGCAGCTTAACAGCAGGGAGTTATGGCTACACCTTC. The variable domain in full, with the rest retrieved from reference TRBV7-9 and TRBJ1-2, is DTGVSQNPRHKITKRGQNVTFRCDPISEHNRLYWYRQTLGQGPEFLTYFQNEAQLEKSRLLSDRFSAERPKGSFSTLEIQRTEQGDSAMYLCASSLTAGSYGYTFGSGTRLTVV.

This CDR3 is CASSLETSGHGNEQFF. In DNA, the CDR3 is TGCGCCAGCAGCTTGGAGACTAGCGGGCACGGCAATGAGCAGTTCTTC. V usage is TRBV5-1 and J usage is TRBJ2-1; TRBD2 matches 10 bases. Germline V gives CDR1 SGHRS, CDR2 YFSETQ. The CDR3 totals 16 residues. The V gene end was trimmed by 0 bases and the J gene end by 6 bases; junction bases not matched to a gene: 6. Based on the CDR3 plus reference TRBV5-1 and TRBJ2-1, the full variable domain is KAGVTQTPRYLIKTRGQQVTLSCSPISGHRSVSWYQQTPGQGLQFLFEYFSETQRNKGNFPGRFSGRQFSNSRSEMNVSTLELGDSALYLCASSLETSGHGNEQFFGPGTRLTVL.

V gene TRBV6-2 or TRBV6-3 combines with J gene TRBJ1-2; TRBD1 matches at 7 bases. Germline CDR1 and CDR2: MNHEY and SVGEGT. V was pared by 4 bases and J by 6 bases, with 17 bases of the junction left unmatched. There are 17 residues in the CDR3. CDR3 DNA sequence: TGTGCCAGCAGTTCCCTTGACAGGGACCGGCCCCTGGATGGCTACACCTTC. It codes for CASSSLDRDRPLDGYTF.

This chain joins TRBV5-1 and TRBJ2-7, with TRBD2 as a possible D gene (6 bases). The germline V gene encodes CDR1 SGHRS and CDR2 YFSETQ. This CDR3 contains 15 residues. V was pared by 0 bases and J by 0 bases, with 10 bases between. The CDR3 here is CASSLGGGDSYEQYF. CDR3 sequence (DNA): TGCGCCAGCAGCTTGGGAGGAGGGGACTCCTACGAGCAGTACTTC.

This rearrangement joins TRBV6-1 to TRBJ2-3; no definite D call. The V gene lost 1 base and the J gene lost 4 bases, with 6 bases spanning the gap. Germline CDR1 is MNHNS and CDR2 is SASEGT. The CDR3 covers 13 residues. CDR3 in amino acids: CASSEVYSDTQYF. The CDR3 nucleotides read TGTGCCAGCAGTGAAGTTTATTCAGATACGCAGTATTTT.

This clonotype came up a few times. The chain carries TRBV6-2 or TRBV6-3 and TRBJ2-1, with D perhaps TRBD1 or TRBD2 (6 bases each). The CDR3 totals 14 residues. Germline V gene lookup returns CDR1 MNHEY and CDR2 SVGEGT. V lost 6 bases to trimming and J lost 6 bases, with 15 bases between them. In DNA, the CDR3 is TGTGCCAGCAGACGTGCAGGAGGGGGCAATGAGCAGTTCTTC. Its protein product is CASRRAGGGNEQFF.

This clonotype was observed a handful of times. The chain recombines TRBV7-2 with TRBJ2-5; maybe TRBD1 (6 bases). Germline V gives CDR1 SGHTA, CDR2 FQGNSA. CDR3 length: 14 amino acids. Trimming cost V 1 base and J 2 bases, with 8 bases left between them. CDR3 protein: CASSLVGHQETQYF. In DNA form, the CDR3 reads TGTGCCAGCAGCTTAGTGGGACATCAAGAGACCCAGTACTTC. The complete variable domain, with remaining parts taken from reference TRBV7-2 and TRBJ2-5, reads GAGVSQSPSNKVTEKGKDVELRCDPISGHTALYWYRQSLGQGLEFLIYFQGNSAPDKSGLPSDRFSAERTGGSVSTLTIQRTQQEDSAVYLCASSLVGHQETQYFGPGTRLLVL.

This chain connects TRBV5-1 to TRBJ1-2; D is perhaps TRBD1 (6 bases). Germline-derived CDR1 and CDR2 are SGHRS and YFSETQ. This CDR3 is 9 amino acids long. Written as DNA, the CDR3 is TGCGTCAGGGGATCTGGCTACACCTTC. This gives the protein CVRGSGYTF. The full variable domain, completed using reference TRBV5-1 and TRBJ1-2, is KAGVTQTPRYLIKTRGQQVTLSCSPISGHRSVSWYQQTPGQGLQFLFEYFSETQRNKGNFPGRFSGRQFSNSRSEMNVSTLELGDSALYLCVRGSGYTFGSGTRLTVV.

The chain recombines TRBV29-1 with TRBJ2-3, with 11 bases that match TRBD2. Germline CDR1 is SQVTM and CDR2 is ANQGSEA. The V gene end was trimmed by 6 bases and the J gene end by 3 bases; junction bases not matched to a gene: 11. The CDR3 contains 16 residues. CDR3 loop: CSVTRASGRITDTQYF. CDR3 nucleotides: TGCAGCGTGACACGGGCTAGCGGGAGGATAACAGATACGCAGTATTTT.

Details on this clonotype: One end of the junction varies from germline; a read error may be responsible. The V gene is TRBV12-3 or TRBV12-4, the J gene TRBJ2-7; 7 bases fit TRBD1. This CDR3 comprises 14 residues. CDR3 bases: TGTGCCGGCAGCCAGACAGGGTGGACCTACGAGCAGTACTTC. Translation gives CAGSQTGWTYEQYF.

The chain uses TRBV9 and TRBJ2-1; TRBD2 matches 10 bases. CDR3 length equals 16 residues. Trimming took 3 bases from V and 4 from J; bases not matched to a gene: 7. From germline, CDR1 is SGDLS and CDR2 YYNGEE. The DNA for the CDR3 is TGTGCCAGCAGCGAAGGAGGGACTAGCGCGTACAATGAGCAGTTCTTC. It codes for CASSEGGTSAYNEQFF.

V usage is TRBV6-2 or TRBV6-3 and J usage is TRBJ2-2; the D is unclear. The CDR3 spans 15 residues. The V and J ends lost 1 base and 2 bases respectively, with 8 bases between them. Germline V lookup: CDR1 MNHEY, CDR2 SVGEGT. The CDR3 loop reads CASSYWAGNTGELFF. In nucleotides, the CDR3 is TGTGCCAGCAGTTACTGGGCAGGCAACACCGGGGAGCTGTTTTTT.

J is TRBJ2-3 and V is TRBV27; TRBD2 matches 12 bases. The junction had 9 bases not matched to a gene; V was cut back by 6 bases and J by 5 bases. This CDR3 region has 16 residues. Germline V CDR1 and CDR2: MNHEY, SMNVEV (reference sequence). The CDR3 loop is CASSLNPGLAGDTQYF. In DNA, the CDR3 is TGTGCCAGCAGCCTCAATCCGGGACTAGCGGGAGATACGCAGTATTTT.

This clonotype was seen only a few times. J is TRBJ2-1 and V is TRBV15, with 8 bases lining up with TRBD2. V dropped 0 bases and J dropped 5; count of bases not matched to a gene: 3. Looked up from germline, CDR1 is LNHNV and CDR2 is YYDKDF (reference sequence). This CDR3 region has 15 residues. The CDR3 spells CATSRDGRVNNEQFF. The CDR3 DNA reads TGTGCCACCAGCAGAGACGGGAGGGTAAACAATGAGCAGTTCTTC.

This clonotype has more than one count but fewer than ten. The chain uses TRBV5-1 and TRBJ2-3; no clear D. V was cut by 0 bases and J by 2 bases, with 10 bases left in between. CDR3 length: 15 amino acids. The V gene's germline CDR1 is SGHRS and CDR2 YFSETQ. The CDR3 DNA is TGCGCCAGCAGCTTGGAACCGACAAACACAGATACGCAGTATTTT. Amino acids: CASSLEPTNTDTQYF.

This clonotype was seen a few times. J is TRBJ2-7 and V is TRBV4-1; tentative D call: TRBD1 (6 bases). V shed 4 bases and J shed 0 bases, with 16 bases lying between them. The CDR3 runs to 16 residues. Germline loops: CDR1 MGHRA, CDR2 YSYEKL. CDR3 loop: CASSRQGIPSSYEQYF. Written as DNA, the CDR3 is TGCGCCAGCAGCCGGCAGGGGATTCCGAGCTCCTACGAGCAGTACTTC.

The chain couples TRBV7-3 to TRBJ2-3; D remains ambiguous. V lost 5 bases and J lost 6, with 12 bases in between. Germline assignment: CDR1 SGHTA and CDR2 FQGTGA. This CDR3 comprises 13 residues. CDR3 DNA sequence: TGTGCCAGCAGCCCCTCCGCCGGGGATACGCAGTATTTT. Translated: CASSPSAGDTQYF. Drawing the rest from reference TRBV7-3 and TRBJ2-3, the complete variable domain is GAGVSQTPSNKVTEKGKYVELRCDPISGHTALYWYRQSLGQGPEFLIYFQGTGAADDSGLPNDRFFAVRPEGSVSTLKIQRTERGDSAVYLCASSPSAGDTQYFGPGTRLTVL.

There are a few counts of this clonotype. J is TRBJ1-1 and V is TRBV6-5; 8 bases align to TRBD1. The germline CDR1 and CDR2 sequences are MNHEY and SVGAGI. Germline trimming cut 8 bases from V and 5 bases from J; bases unmatched to any gene: 7. This CDR3 region has 13 residues. In DNA form, the CDR3 reads TGTGCCAGCGGAATACAGGGGGGGACTGAAGCTTTCTTT. Translating gives CASGIQGGTEAFF.

The count of this clonotype is one. The chain joins TRBV5-1 to TRBJ2-7; no reliable D call. V was shortened by 4 bases and J by 3 bases, with 17 bases between the two germline ends. CDR1 and CDR2 (germline): SGHRS, YFSETQ. CDR3 size: 15 residues. The CDR3 DNA reads as TGCGCCAGCAGCGTGGCGAGGCAGCAAGGCTACGAGCAGTACTTC. Amino acids: CASSVARQQGYEQYF.

This clonotype was seen just once. The V and J genes are TRBV20-1 and TRBJ2-2; no clear D. From germline, CDR1 is DFQATT and CDR2 SNEGSKA (reference sequence). The V and J ends lost 5 bases and 5 bases respectively, with 9 bases between them. CDR3 length: 12 amino acids. CDR3 in amino acids: CSAGRWTGELFF. The DNA for the CDR3 is TGCAGTGCTGGTCGTTGGACCGGGGAGCTGTTTTTT.

This clonotype has a handful of counts. V is TRBV11-2 and J is TRBJ2-1, with D tentatively TRBD2 (5 bases). Trimming took off 5 bases at V and 10 bases at J, with 21 bases between the two ends. The germline V gene has CDR1 SGHAT and CDR2 FQNNGV. CDR3 size: 15 residues. CDR3 nucleotides: TGTGCCAGCAGCCAAATCCGAGGGCCACAAAAGGAGCAGTTCTTC. This encodes CASSQIRGPQKEQFF.

As concerns this clonotype: Possible read error: a much larger clone is one base away. The rearrangement joins TRBV7-2 to TRBJ2-3; the D gene is possibly TRBD1 (5 bases). CDR1 and CDR2 from the germline V gene are SGHTA and FQGNSA. The CDR3 sequence is 16 residues long. The CDR3 DNA follows: TGTGTCAGCAGCCAGGGTCTAAGCGATAGCACAGATACGCAGTATTTT. Its translation is CVSSQGLSDSTDTQYF.

This rearrangement joins TRBV30 to TRBJ1-1; D not resolved. The CDR3 length is 16 residues. CDR1 is GTSNPN and CDR2 is SVGIG in the germline V gene (reference sequence). Trimming shortened V by 0 bases and J by 1 base, and 15 bases separated the two germline ends. The CDR3 here is CAWSVPGGLRNTEAFF. The CDR3, as DNA: TGTGCCTGGAGTGTCCCTGGCGGGTTAAGGAACACTGAAGCTTTCTTT.

This clonotype has just one count. V usage is TRBV2 and J usage is TRBJ2-5; 10 bases are a match to TRBD2. V dropped 7 bases and J dropped 1; count of bases not matched to a gene: 3. The CDR3 extends over 14 amino acids. Germline V gene data show CDR1 as SNHLY and CDR2 as FYNNEI. CDR3 region: CASTWTSGQETQYF. The CDR3 DNA is TGTGCCAGCACCTGGACTAGCGGCCAAGAGACCCAGTACTTC.

To note about this clonotype: This may stem from a read error, because a much larger clone lies one nucleotide away. This chain uses TRBV5-1 with TRBJ2-5, with TRBD2 as a possible D gene (6 bases). CDR1 SGHRS and CDR2 YFSETQ come from the germline V gene. CDR3 size: 13 residues. The CDR3 here is CVSSLALAGEQYF. In nucleotides, the CDR3 is TGCGTCAGCAGCTTGGCACTAGCTGGGGAGCAGTACTTC.

The J gene is TRBJ2-7, the V gene TRBV6-5; 7 nucleotides match TRBD2. Looked up from germline, CDR1 is MNHEY and CDR2 is SVGAGI. V gave up 6 bases and J gave up 2 bases; unmatched junction bases: 7. The CDR3 spans 14 residues. The CDR3 protein is CASRGSGRTYEQYF. The CDR3, as DNA: TGTGCCAGCAGAGGTAGCGGGCGAACCTACGAGCAGTACTTC.

Written as DNA, the CDR3 is TGTGCCATCAGTGAGGTATCCTGGGAGACCCAGTACTTC. Residues: CAISEVSWETQYF. The J gene is TRBJ2-5, the V gene TRBV10-3; D is undetermined. Germline V gives CDR1 ENHRY, CDR2 SYGVKD. V was pared by 2 bases and J by 5 bases, with 9 bases between. The CDR3 is 13 amino acids.

The chain employs TRBV12-3 or TRBV12-4 and TRBJ1-2; maybe TRBD1 (5 bases). Trimming left V 5 bases short and J 4 bases short, with 14 bases between. There are 14 residues in the CDR3. In DNA form, the CDR3 reads TGTGCCAGCAGTCCCTCGCCGGGGACCTATGGCTACACCTTC. The encoded protein is CASSPSPGTYGYTF.